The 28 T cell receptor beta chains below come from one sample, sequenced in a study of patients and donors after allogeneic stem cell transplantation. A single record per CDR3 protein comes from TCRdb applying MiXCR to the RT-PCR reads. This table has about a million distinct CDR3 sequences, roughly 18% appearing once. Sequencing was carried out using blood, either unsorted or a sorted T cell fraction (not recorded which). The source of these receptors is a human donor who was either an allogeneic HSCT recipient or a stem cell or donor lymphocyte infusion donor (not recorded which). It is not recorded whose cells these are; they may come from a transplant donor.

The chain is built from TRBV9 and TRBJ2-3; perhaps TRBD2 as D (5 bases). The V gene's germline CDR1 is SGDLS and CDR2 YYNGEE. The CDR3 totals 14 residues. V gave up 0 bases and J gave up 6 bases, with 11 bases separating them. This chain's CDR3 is CASSVGPGMDTQYF. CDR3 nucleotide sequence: TGTGCCAGCAGCGTAGGGCCGGGGATGGATACGCAGTATTTT.

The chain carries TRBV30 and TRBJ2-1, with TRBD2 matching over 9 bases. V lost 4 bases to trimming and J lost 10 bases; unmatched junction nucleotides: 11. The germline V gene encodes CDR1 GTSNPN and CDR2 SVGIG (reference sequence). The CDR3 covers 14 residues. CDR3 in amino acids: CAWTSGTRRKEQFF. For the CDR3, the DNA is TGTGCCTGGACTAGCGGGACCCGGAGGAAGGAGCAGTTCTTC.

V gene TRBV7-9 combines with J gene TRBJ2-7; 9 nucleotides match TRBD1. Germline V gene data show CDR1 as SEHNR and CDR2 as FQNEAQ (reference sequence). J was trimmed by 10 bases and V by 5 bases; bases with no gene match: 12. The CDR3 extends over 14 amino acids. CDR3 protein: CASSRQPGQGSQYF. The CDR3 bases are TGTGCCAGCAGCCGACAACCGGGACAGGGCTCACAGTACTTC.

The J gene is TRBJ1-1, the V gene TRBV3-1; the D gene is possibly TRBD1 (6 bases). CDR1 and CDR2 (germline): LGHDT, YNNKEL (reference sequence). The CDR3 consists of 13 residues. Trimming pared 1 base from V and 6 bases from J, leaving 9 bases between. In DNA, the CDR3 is TGTGCCAGCAGCCAAGCAGGGGAGTCTGAAGCTTTCTTT. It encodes CASSQAGESEAFF.

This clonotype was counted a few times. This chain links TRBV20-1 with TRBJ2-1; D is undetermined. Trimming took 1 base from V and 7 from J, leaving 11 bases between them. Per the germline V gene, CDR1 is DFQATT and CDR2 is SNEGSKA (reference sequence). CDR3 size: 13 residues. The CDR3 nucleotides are TGCAGTGCTAGAGGTGGACCCTCAAATGAGCAGTTCTTC. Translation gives CSARGGPSNEQFF.

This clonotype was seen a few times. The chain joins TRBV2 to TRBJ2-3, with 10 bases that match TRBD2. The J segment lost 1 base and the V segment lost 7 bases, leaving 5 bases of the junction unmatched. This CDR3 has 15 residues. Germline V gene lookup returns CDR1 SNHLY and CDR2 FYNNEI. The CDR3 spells CASIDLAGGTDTQYF. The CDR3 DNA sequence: TGTGCCAGCATAGACCTAGCGGGGGGCACAGATACGCAGTATTTT.

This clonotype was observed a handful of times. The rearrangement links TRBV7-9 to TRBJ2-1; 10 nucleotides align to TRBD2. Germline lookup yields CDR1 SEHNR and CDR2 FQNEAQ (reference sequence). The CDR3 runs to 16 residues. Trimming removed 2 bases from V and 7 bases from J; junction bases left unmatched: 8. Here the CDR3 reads CASSLKGLATSNEQFF. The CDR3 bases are TGTGCCAGCAGCTTAAAGGGACTAGCGACCTCGAATGAGCAGTTCTTC.

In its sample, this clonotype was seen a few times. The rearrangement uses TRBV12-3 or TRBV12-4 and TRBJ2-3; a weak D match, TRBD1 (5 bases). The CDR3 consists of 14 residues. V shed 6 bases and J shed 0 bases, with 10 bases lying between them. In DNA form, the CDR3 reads TGTGCCAGCAGCCGACAGTCTAGCACAGATACGCAGTATTTT. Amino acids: CASSRQSSTDTQYF.

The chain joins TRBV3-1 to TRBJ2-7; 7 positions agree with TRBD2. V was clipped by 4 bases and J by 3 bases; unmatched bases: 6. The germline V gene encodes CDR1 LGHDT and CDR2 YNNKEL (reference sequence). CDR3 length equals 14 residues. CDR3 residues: CASSPLRDYYEQYF. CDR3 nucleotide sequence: TGTGCCAGCAGCCCCCTGCGGGACTACTACGAGCAGTACTTC.

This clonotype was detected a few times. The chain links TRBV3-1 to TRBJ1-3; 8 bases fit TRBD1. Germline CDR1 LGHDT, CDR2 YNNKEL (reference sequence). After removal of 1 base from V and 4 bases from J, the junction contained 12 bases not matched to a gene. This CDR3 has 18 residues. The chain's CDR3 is CASSQGALGQVMGNTIYF. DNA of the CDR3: TGTGCCAGCAGCCAAGGAGCCCTGGGACAGGTGATGGGAAACACCATATATTTT.

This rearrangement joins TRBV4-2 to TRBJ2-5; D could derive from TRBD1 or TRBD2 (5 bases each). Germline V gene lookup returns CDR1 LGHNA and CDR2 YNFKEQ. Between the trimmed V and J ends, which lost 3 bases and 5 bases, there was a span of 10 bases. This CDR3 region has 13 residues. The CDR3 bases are TGTGCCAGCAGCCAGGGGACCAGGGAGACCCAGTACTTC. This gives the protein CASSQGTRETQYF.

The CDR3, as DNA: TGTGCCTGCTCCTATAATTCACCCCTCCACTTT. It specifies CACSYNSPLHF. The rearrangement links TRBV30 to TRBJ1-6, with unresolved D. Per the germline V gene, CDR1 is GTSNPN and CDR2 is SVGIG (reference sequence). The CDR3 consists of 11 residues. The V gene lost 6 bases and the J gene lost 0 bases, with 0 bases spanning the gap. Complete variable domain (other parts from reference TRBV30 and TRBJ1-6): SQTIHQWPATLVQPVGSPLSLECTVEGTSNPNLYWYRQAAGRGLQLLFYSVGIGQISSEVPQNLSASRPQDRQFILSSKKLLLSDSGFYLCACSYNSPLHFGNGTRLTVT.

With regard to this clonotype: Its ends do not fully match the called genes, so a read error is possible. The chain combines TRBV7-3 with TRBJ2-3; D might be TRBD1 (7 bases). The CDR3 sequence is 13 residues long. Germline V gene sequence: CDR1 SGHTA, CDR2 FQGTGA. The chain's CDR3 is CASSPFGGQYNEF. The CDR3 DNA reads TGTGCCAGCAGCCCCTTCGGGGGACAGTATAATGAATTT. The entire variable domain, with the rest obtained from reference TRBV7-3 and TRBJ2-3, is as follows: GAGVSQTPSNKVTEKGKYVELRCDPISGHTALYWYRQSLGQGPEFLIYFQGTGAADDSGLPNDRFFAVRPEGSVSTLKIQRTERGDSAVYLCASSPFGGQYNEFGPGTRLTVL.

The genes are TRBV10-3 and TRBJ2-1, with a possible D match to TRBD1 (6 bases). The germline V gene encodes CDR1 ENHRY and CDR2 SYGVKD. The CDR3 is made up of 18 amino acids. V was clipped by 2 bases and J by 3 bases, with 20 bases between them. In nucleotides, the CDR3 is TGTGCCATCAGTGAGATCGGACAGCGAGGGGAACTCTACAATGAGCAGTTCTTC. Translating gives CAISEIGQRGELYNEQFF.

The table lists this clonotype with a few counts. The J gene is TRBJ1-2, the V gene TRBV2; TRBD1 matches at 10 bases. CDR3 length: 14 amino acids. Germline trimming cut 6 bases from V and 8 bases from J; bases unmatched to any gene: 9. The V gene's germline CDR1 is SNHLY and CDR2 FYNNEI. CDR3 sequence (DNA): TGTGCCAGCAGCAGAAGCGGGACAGGGGCCGGCTACACCTTC. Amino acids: CASSRSGTGAGYTF.

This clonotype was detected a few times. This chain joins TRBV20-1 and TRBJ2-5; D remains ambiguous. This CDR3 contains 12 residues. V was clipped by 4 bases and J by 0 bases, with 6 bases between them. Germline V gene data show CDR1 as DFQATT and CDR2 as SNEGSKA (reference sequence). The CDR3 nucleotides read TGCAGTGCTAACTCAGACCAAGAGACCCAGTACTTC. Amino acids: CSANSDQETQYF.

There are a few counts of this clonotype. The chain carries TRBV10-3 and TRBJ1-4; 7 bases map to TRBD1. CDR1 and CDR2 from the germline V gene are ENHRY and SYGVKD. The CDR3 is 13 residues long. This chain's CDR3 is CASTGTANEKLFF. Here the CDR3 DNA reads TGTGCTAGCACCGGGACAGCTAATGAAAAACTGTTTTTT.

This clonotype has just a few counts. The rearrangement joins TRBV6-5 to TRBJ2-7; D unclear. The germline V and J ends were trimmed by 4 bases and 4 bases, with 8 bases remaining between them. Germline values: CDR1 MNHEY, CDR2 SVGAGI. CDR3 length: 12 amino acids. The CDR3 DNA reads TGTGCCAGCAGTTTGAAACTTTACGAGCAGTACTTC. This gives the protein CASSLKLYEQYF.

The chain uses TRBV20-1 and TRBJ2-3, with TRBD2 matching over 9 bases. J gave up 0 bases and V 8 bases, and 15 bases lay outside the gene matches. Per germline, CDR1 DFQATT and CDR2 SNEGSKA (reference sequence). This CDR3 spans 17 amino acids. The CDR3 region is CSPLGERGDPSTDTQYF. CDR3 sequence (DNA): TGCAGTCCTCTTGGCGAGCGGGGGGACCCTAGCACAGATACGCAGTATTTT.

The CDR3 coding sequence is TGCAGTGCGCCCCCGGGACAGAGCATGAACACTGAAGCTTTCTTT. Its protein is CSAPPGQSMNTEAFF. J is TRBJ1-1 and V is TRBV20-1; 7 bases are a match to TRBD1. Germline CDR1 DFQATT, CDR2 SNEGSKA (reference sequence). The CDR3 has 15 amino acids. V dropped 6 bases and J dropped 0; count of bases not matched to a gene: 10.

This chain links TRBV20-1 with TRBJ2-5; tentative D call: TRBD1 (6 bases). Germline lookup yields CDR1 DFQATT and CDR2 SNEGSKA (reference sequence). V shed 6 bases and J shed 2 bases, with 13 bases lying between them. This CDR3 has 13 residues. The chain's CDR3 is CSAQGNTQETQYF. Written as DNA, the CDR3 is TGCAGTGCACAGGGAAACACGCAAGAGACCCAGTACTTC.

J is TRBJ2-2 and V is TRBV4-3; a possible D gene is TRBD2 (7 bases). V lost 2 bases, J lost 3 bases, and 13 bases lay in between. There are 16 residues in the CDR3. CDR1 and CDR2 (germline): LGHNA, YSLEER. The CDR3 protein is CASSQTAGAYTGELFF. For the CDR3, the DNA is TGCGCCAGCAGCCAAACCGCGGGGGCGTACACCGGGGAGCTGTTTTTT.

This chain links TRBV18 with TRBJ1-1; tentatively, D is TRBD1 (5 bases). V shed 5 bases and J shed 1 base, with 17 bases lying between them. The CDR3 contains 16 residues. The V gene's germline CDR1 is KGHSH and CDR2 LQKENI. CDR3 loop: CASSSGAQKGNTEAFF. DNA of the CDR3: TGTGCCAGCTCATCTGGGGCGCAGAAAGGGAACACTGAAGCTTTCTTT.

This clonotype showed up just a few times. The CDR3 protein is CASSEGVDGYTF. Written as DNA, the CDR3 is TGTGCCAGCAGTGAAGGGGTTGATGGCTACACCTTC. V gene TRBV25-1 combines with J gene TRBJ1-2, with D hard to call. Germline V gives CDR1 MGHDK, CDR2 SYGVNS. Trimming cost V 2 bases and J 6 bases, with 7 bases left between them. CDR3 size: 12 residues.

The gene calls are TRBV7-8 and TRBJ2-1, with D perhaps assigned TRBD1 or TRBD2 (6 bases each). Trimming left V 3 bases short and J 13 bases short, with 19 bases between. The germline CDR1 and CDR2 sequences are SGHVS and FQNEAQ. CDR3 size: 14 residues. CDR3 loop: CASSFRVNGGGQFF. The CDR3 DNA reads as TGTGCCAGCAGCTTTCGGGTTAACGGGGGCGGACAGTTCTTC. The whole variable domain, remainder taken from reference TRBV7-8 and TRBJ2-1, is GAGVSQSPRYKVAKRGQDVALRCDPISGHVSLFWYQQALGQGPEFLTYFQNEAQLDKSGLPSDRFFAERPEGSVSTLKIQRTQQEDSAVYLCASSFRVNGGGQFFGPGTRLTVL.

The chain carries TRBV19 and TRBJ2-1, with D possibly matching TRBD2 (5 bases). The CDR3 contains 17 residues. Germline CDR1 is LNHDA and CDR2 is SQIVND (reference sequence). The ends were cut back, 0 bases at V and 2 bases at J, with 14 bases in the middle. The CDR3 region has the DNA TGTGCCAGTAGTATAGATGGGAGTGGGGTAACCTACAATGAGCAGTTCTTC. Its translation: CASSIDGSGVTYNEQFF.

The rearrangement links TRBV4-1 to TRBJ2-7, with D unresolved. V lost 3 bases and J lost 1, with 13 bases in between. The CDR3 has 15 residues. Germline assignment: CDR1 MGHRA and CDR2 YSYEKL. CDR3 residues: CASSQVGALSYEQYF. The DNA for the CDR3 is TGCGCCAGCAGCCAGGTCGGAGCCCTTTCCTACGAGCAGTACTTC.

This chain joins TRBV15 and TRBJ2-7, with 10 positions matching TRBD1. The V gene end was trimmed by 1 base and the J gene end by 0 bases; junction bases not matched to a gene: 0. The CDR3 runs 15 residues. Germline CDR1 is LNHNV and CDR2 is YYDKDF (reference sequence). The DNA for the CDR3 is TGTGCCACCAGCAGAGGGACAGGGGGCTCCTACGAGCAGTACTTC. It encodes CATSRGTGGSYEQYF.